This T cell receptor (beta chain) was recorded in a study of blood T cells in healthy people across ages. A second about 6 to 12 cycle PCR used barcoded and J-beta primers. MiXCR, run by TCRdb on the 5' RACE reads, gives a single entry per CDR3 protein. The sample carries about 730,000 distinct CDR3 sequences, roughly 47% recorded once. Donation came from healthy Caucasian individuals in Russia who were aged 6 to 90. Per the germline V gene, CDR1 is SEHNR and CDR2 is FQNEAQ (reference sequence). V was clipped by 4 bases and J by 2 bases, with 23 bases between them. The CDR3 runs 18 residues. The V call is TRBV7-9, the J call TRBJ2-5; maybe TRBD1 (5 bases). The receptor was isolated from a woman aged 55-70 years in good health. The sample was blood. The CDR3 here is CASSSGLVYFDSQETQYF. The CDR3 DNA follows: TGTGCCAGCAGCTCCGGCCTGGTGTATTTTGACAGTCAAGAGACCCAGTACTTC.